These T cell receptor beta chains were read from a single sample in a study of shared clonotypes between healthy human individuals. Libraries were prepared by immunoSEQ multiplex PCR; TCRdb keeps only in-frame clonotypes and omits some of them. Of more than 200,000 clones in the sample, 60% to 80% were seen once. The sequencing sample was made of memory CD4+ T cells sorted from blood. These receptors came from a young man in good health. Both conserved end residues are trimmed from each CDR3.

V gene: TRBV15; J gene: TRBJ1-2; CDR3 protein: ATSRLINYGYT
V gene: TRBV11-3; J gene: TRBJ2-5; CDR3 protein: ASSSRTGLGQETQY
V gene: TRBV5-4; J gene: TRBJ2-7; CDR3 protein: ASSLSRSSYEQY
V gene: TRBV7-8; J gene: TRBJ2-3; CDR3 protein: ASSLTQAYKY
V gene: TRBV28; J gene: TRBJ2-5; CDR3 protein: ASRSRRKETQY
V gene: TRBV25-1; J gene: TRBJ2-1; CDR3 protein: ASSEIDRDSNDNEQF
V gene: TRBV11-2; J gene: TRBJ2-7; CDR3 protein: ASSAGRETYEQY
V gene: TRBV11-2; J gene: TRBJ2-5; CDR3 protein: ASSAKTSGRALETQY
V gene: TRBV28; J gene: TRBJ2-1; CDR3 protein: ASSVPRAGDGEKQF
V gene: TRBV28; J gene: TRBJ2-6; CDR3 protein: ASSPLMGANAGANVLT
V gene: TRBV5-1; J gene: TRBJ2-7; CDR3 protein: ASSADTYEQY
V gene: TRBV5-4; J gene: TRBJ1-5; CDR3 protein: ASSLGGNNQPQH
V gene: TRBV5-1; J gene: TRBJ2-2; CDR3 protein: ASSSALAGGTGELF
V gene: TRBV12-5; J gene: TRBJ2-3; CDR3 protein: ASGLGITDTQY
V gene: TRBV10-2; J gene: TRBJ2-1; CDR3 protein: ASSEMVGATYNEQF
V gene: TRBV6-1; J gene: TRBJ2-2; CDR3 protein: ASSRQRNTGELF
V gene: TRBV28; J gene: TRBJ2-7; CDR3 protein: ASSLTGLAGVEQY
V gene: TRBV18; J gene: TRBJ2-3; CDR3 protein: ASSPPGGETDTQY
V gene: TRBV27; J gene: TRBJ1-1; CDR3 protein: ASSLYAGVAMGTEAF
V gene: TRBV7-2; J gene: TRBJ2-2; CDR3 protein: ASSLRRTGELF
V gene: TRBV18; J gene: TRBJ2-3; CDR3 protein: ASSPPGQGSDTQY
V gene: TRBV4-3; J gene: TRBJ1-3; CDR3 protein: ASSPTGGHSSGNTIY
V gene: TRBV7-9; J gene: TRBJ2-3; CDR3 protein: ASSLTETGLAGSTNTQY
V gene: TRBV11-3; J gene: TRBJ2-5; CDR3 protein: ASSQGGQAPQETQY
V gene: TRBV19; J gene: TRBJ1-5; CDR3 protein: ASSYRVGADWPQH
V gene: TRBV5-1; J gene: TRBJ2-7; CDR3 protein: ASSLVVGPTYEQY
V gene: TRBV6-1; J gene: TRBJ1-1; CDR3 protein: ASRTQGASNTEAF
V gene: TRBV7-7; J gene: TRBJ2-1; CDR3 protein: ASSLVTSGSVGNEQF
V gene: TRBV2; J gene: TRBJ2-7; CDR3 protein: ASSRTGYEQY
V gene: TRBV19; J gene: TRBJ2-6; CDR3 protein: ASSTTGLAGGSGANVLT
V gene: TRBV7-9; J gene: TRBJ1-1; CDR3 protein: ASSTDRLNTEAF
V gene: TRBV5-1; J gene: TRBJ2-5; CDR3 protein: ASSLAQLGKGPYQETQY
V gene: TRBV2; J gene: TRBJ2-7; CDR3 protein: ASQWQGAYEQY
V gene: TRBV11-2; J gene: TRBJ2-3; CDR3 protein: ASSLAIGPSDTQY
V gene: TRBV5-1; J gene: TRBJ2-1; CDR3 protein: ASSPDRGAYNEQF
V gene: TRBV6-5; J gene: TRBJ2-3; CDR3 protein: ASRPWATSTDTQY
V gene: TRBV7-9; J gene: TRBJ2-1; CDR3 protein: ASSPRDRVYNEQF
V gene: TRBV6-6; J gene: TRBJ1-1; CDR3 protein: ASSYLTGEGDTEAF
V gene: TRBV25-1; J gene: TRBJ1-2; CDR3 protein: ASSESSGGTGYT
V gene: TRBV5-1; J gene: TRBJ2-5; CDR3 protein: ASSMDIQETQY
V gene: TRBV21-1; J gene: TRBJ2-7; CDR3 protein: ASSKAGTNQKVAYEQY
V gene: TRBV10-2; J gene: TRBJ2-4; CDR3 protein: ASMDRGPWVKNIQY
V gene: TRBV11-2; J gene: TRBJ1-1; CDR3 protein: ASSLVQGDTEAF
V gene: TRBV10-3; J gene: TRBJ2-3; CDR3 protein: AATGGDTQY
V gene: TRBV7-2; J gene: TRBJ2-1; CDR3 protein: ASSLYGGRVYNEQF
V gene: TRBV27; J gene: TRBJ2-2; CDR3 protein: ASARGSPDRYTGELF
V gene: TRBV1; J gene: TRBJ2-5; CDR3 protein: TSRMRLAGEDLRETQY
V gene: TRBV6-5; J gene: TRBJ2-3; CDR3 protein: AGPRPDGYTDTQY
V gene: TRBV29-1; J gene: TRBJ2-5; CDR3 protein: SAKLAGETQY
V gene: TRBV2; J gene: TRBJ2-1; CDR3 protein: ASEAPSTYNEQF
V gene: TRBV7-9; J gene: TRBJ2-1; CDR3 protein: ASSLSLAGSYNEQF
V gene: TRBV11-3; J gene: TRBJ2-2; CDR3 protein: ASSRSGSDVGELF
V gene: TRBV5-1; J gene: TRBJ1-4; CDR3 protein: ASSRGQGDEKLF
V gene: TRBV7-2; J gene: TRBJ1-1; CDR3 protein: ASSLATQTEAF
V gene: TRBV28; J gene: TRBJ2-7; CDR3 protein: ASNVGGDEQY
V gene: TRBV29-1; J gene: TRBJ2-1; CDR3 protein: SVSRSYNEQF
V gene: TRBV10-3; J gene: TRBJ2-1; CDR3 protein: AISESGGSYNEQF
V gene: TRBV7-8; J gene: TRBJ1-5; CDR3 protein: ASSPGGRDQPQH
V gene: TRBV11-2; J gene: TRBJ2-3; CDR3 protein: ASSLNGPADTQY
V gene: TRBV2; J gene: TRBJ1-5; CDR3 protein: ASSDYPGGSNQPQH